This T cell receptor beta chain stems from a study of beta chain features in type 1 diabetes. The overall study: All of the samples together had 85 million to 130 million sorted cells examined. Whole-study results and caveats: In type 1 diabetes patients, VDJ junctions had fewer insertions; deletions at these junctions were more frequent.

Every bit of the isolated RNA underwent reverse transcription, so sequencing read expressed TCRB transcripts. Generated by immunoSEQ multiplex PCR, the TCRdb table keeps only in-frame clones and is missing some. The table includes just over 600,000 clones, 15% detected once. Concerning this clone: Its specificity is unknown.

Every single donor gave one heparinised blood draw, and these averaged around 110 mL. Sorted populations all had greater than 95% purity. V shed 0 bases and J shed 1 base, with 4 bases lying between them. CDR1 and CDR2 (germline): PRHDT, FYEKMQ (reference sequence). The length of the CDR3 is 14 residues. The chain joins TRBV13 to TRBJ1-3; the D is unclear. Sequencing was carried out using naive CD4+ T cells from blood. This receptor was identified in a man between 18 and 29 years old in good health. The CDR3 DNA reads as TGTGCCAGCAGCTTAGGACAATCTGGAAACACCATATATTTT. Translating gives CASSLGQSGNTIYF.